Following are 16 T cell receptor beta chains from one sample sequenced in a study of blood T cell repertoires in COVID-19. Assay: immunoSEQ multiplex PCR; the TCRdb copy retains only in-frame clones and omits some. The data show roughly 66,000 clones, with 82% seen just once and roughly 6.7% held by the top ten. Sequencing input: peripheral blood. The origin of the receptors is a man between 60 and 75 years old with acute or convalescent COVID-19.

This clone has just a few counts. Here the CDR3 reads CASTTPSSHEQYF. CDR3 sequence (DNA): TGTGCCAGCACCACACCCAGTTCCCACGAGCAGTACTTC. V and J are TRBV6-1 and TRBJ2-7; D uncertain. The germline CDR1 and CDR2 sequences are MNHNS and SASEGT. The CDR3 is 13 amino acids. The V end was cut by 7 bases, the J end by 5 bases, with 15 bases between.

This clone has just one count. The CDR3 DNA reads TGTGCCAGCAGCTTAGGAGGGATTGAGGAGCAGTTCTTC. Encoded protein: CASSLGGIEEQFF. The V and J genes are TRBV7-8 and TRBJ2-1; D is perhaps TRBD2 (5 bases). V lost 1 base to trimming and J lost 10 bases, with 11 bases between them. The CDR3 has 13 residues. In germline, CDR1 is SGHVS, CDR2 FQNEAQ.

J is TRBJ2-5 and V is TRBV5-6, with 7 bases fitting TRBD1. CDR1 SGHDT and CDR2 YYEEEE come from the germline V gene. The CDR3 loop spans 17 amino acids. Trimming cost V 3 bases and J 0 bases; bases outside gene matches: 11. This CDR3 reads CASSSRTGTVYQETQYF. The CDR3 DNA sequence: TGTGCCAGCAGCTCAAGAACCGGGACAGTCTACCAAGAGACCCAGTACTTC.

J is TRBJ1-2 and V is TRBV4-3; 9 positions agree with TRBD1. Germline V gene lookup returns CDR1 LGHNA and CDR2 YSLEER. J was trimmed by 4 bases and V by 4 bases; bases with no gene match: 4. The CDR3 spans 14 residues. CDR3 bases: TGCGCCAGCAGCCCTGCGACAGGGGGCTATGGCTACACCTTC. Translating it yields CASSPATGGYGYTF.

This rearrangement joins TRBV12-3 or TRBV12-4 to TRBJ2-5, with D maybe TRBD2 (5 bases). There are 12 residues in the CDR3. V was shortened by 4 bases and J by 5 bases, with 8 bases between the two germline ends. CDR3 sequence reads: CASSSRGETQYF. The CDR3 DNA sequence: TGTGCCAGCAGTTCCCGCGGGGAGACCCAGTACTTC.

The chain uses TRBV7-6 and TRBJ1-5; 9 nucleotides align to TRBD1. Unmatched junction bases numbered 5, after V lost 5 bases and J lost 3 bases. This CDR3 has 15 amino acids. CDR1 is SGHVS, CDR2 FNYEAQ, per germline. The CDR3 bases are TGTGCCAGCAGCGGGGGACAGGGCTCCAATCAGCCCCAGCATTTT. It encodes CASSGGQGSNQPQHF.

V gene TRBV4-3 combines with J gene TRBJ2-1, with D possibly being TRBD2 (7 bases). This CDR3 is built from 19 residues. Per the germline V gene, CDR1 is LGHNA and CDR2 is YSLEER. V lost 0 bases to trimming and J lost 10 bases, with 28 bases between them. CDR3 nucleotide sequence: TGCGCCAGCAGCCAAGATCTCTTTTGGGGGGGGGCGAATAGGTTGGAGCAGTTCTTC. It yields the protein CASSQDLFWGGANRLEQFF.

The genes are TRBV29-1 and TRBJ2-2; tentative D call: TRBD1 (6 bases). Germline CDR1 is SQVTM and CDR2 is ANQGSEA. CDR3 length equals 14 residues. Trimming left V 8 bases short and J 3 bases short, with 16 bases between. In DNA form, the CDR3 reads TGCAGCTATACCCGGGACATCTACACCGGGGAGCTGTTTTTT. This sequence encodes CSYTRDIYTGELFF.

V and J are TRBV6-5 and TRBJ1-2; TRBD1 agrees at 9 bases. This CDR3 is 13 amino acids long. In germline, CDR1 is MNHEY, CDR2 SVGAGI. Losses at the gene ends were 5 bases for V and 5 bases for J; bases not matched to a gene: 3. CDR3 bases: TGTGCCAGCAGTAGGGACAGGGAGTATGGCTACACCTTC. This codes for CASSRDREYGYTF.

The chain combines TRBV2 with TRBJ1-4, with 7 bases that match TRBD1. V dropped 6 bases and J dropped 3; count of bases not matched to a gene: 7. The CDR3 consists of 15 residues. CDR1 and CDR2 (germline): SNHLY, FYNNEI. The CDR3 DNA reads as TGTGCCAGCAGGACACAGGGGAGGTCTAATGAAAAACTGTTTTTT. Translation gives CASRTQGRSNEKLFF. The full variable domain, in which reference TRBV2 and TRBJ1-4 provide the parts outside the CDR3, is EPEVTQTPSHQVTQMGQEVILRCVPISNHLYFYWYRQILGQKVEFLVSFYNNEISEKSEIFDDQFSVERPDGSNFTLKIRSTKLEDSAMYFCASRTQGRSNEKLFFGSGTQLSVL.

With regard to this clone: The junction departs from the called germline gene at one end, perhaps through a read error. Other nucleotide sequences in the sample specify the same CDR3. CDR3 region: CASSLGRGAGQGDEQYF. CDR3 nucleotide sequence: TGCGCCAGCAGTTTGGGGCGGGGGGCGGGACAGGGAGACGAGCAGTACTTC. V usage is TRBV5-1 and J usage is TRBJ2-7; the D gene is possibly TRBD1 (9 bases). The CDR3 length is 17 residues. CDR1 is SGHRS and CDR2 is YFSETQ in the germline V gene. Drawing the rest from reference TRBV5-1 and TRBJ2-7, the complete variable domain is KAGVTQTPRYLIKTRGQQVTLSCSPISGHRSVSWYQQTPGQGLQFLFEYFSETQRNKGNFPGRFSGRQFSNSRSEMNVSTLELGDSALYLCASSLGRGAGQGDEQYFGPGTRLTVT.

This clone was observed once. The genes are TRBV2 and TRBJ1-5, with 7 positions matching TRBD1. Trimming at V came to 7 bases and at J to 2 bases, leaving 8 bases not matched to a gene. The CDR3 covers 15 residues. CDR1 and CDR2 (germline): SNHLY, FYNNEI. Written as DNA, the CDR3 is TGTGCCAGCAAAGGGGGCCCCAGAGGCAATCAGCCCCAGCATTTT. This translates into CASKGGPRGNQPQHF.

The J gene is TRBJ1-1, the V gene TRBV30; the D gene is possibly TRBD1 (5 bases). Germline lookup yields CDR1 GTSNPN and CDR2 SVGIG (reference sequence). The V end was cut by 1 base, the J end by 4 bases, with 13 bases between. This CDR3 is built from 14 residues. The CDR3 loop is CAWSAGGGATEAFF. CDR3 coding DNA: TGTGCCTGGAGTGCGGGGGGAGGTGCCACTGAAGCTTTCTTT.

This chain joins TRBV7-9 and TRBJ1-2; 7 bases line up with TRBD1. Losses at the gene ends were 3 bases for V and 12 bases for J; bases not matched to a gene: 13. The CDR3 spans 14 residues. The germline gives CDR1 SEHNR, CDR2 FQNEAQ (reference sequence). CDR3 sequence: CASSFYLQGDADTF. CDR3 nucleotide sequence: TGTGCCAGCAGCTTTTACCTTCAGGGGGACGCGGACACCTTC.

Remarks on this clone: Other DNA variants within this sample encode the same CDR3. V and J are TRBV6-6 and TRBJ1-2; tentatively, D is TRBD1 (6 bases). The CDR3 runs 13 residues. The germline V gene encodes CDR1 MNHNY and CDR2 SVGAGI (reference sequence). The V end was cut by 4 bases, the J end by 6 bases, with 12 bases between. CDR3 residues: CASSWGPGNGYTF. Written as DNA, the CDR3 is TGTGCCAGCAGTTGGGGGCCCGGGAATGGCTACACCTTC.

CDR3 residues: CASSLGTGGFDSPLHF. In DNA, the CDR3 is TGTGCCAGCAGCCTGGGGACAGGGGGCTTTGATTCACCCCTCCACTTT. V usage is TRBV11-2 and J usage is TRBJ1-6; TRBD1 matches at 12 bases. Unmatched junction bases numbered 7, after V lost 5 bases and J lost 8 bases. CDR1 is SGHAT, CDR2 FQNNGV, per germline. The CDR3 has 16 residues.